Listed here are 13 T cell receptor beta chains from one sample, sequenced in a study of early stage breast cancer tumors. TCRdb keeps only in-frame clones here, not all; method: immunoSEQ multiplex PCR. This sample carries over 45,000 clones, roughly 83% of them seen once, and the ten largest clones take more than 1.1%. The sample taken for sequencing was blood. The receptor source for this set is a person in their fifties with breast cancer.

The chain has TRBV19 and TRBJ2-1; 7 positions match TRBD2. The ends lost 3 bases at V and 2 bases at J; junction bases unmatched: 4. Germline CDR1 and CDR2: LNHDA and SQIVND (reference sequence). The length of the CDR3 is 15 residues. The CDR3 loop is CASSMWLAAYNEQFF. The DNA for the CDR3 is TGTGCCAGTAGTATGTGGCTAGCGGCCTACAATGAGCAGTTCTTC.

This clone occurred a few times. This sequence joins TRBV5-1 and TRBJ1-6; D is uncertain. V lost 2 bases to trimming and J lost 7 bases, with 10 bases between them. The CDR3 is 14 residues long. CDR1 SGHRS and CDR2 YFSETQ come from the germline V gene. This chain's CDR3 is CASSLGGLNSPLHF. The CDR3 nucleotides read TGCGCCAGCAGCTTAGGAGGGTTAAATTCACCCCTCCACTTT.

The V and J genes are TRBV7-6 and TRBJ2-7; D is perhaps TRBD1 or TRBD2 (5 bases each). CDR1 is SGHVS and CDR2 is FNYEAQ in the germline V gene. The V end was cut by 1 base, the J end by 1 base, with 14 bases between. The CDR3 totals 16 residues. CDR3 DNA sequence: TGTGCCAGCAGCTTAGAAGGGACGGATGGTTCCTACGAGCAGTACTTC. Translating gives CASSLEGTDGSYEQYF.

This sequence joins TRBV28 and TRBJ2-7; 8 nucleotides match TRBD2. The CDR3 is 15 residues long. J gave up 7 bases and V 10 bases, and 18 bases lay outside the gene matches. Looked up from germline, CDR1 is MDHEN and CDR2 is SYDVKM. CDR3 loop: CATWVGGGLVREQYF. Written as DNA, the CDR3 is TGTGCCACTTGGGTCGGGGGGGGATTAGTACGAGAGCAGTACTTC.

This clone occurred a few times. CDR3 protein: CASSSLAGDWGEQYF. The CDR3 DNA is TGTGCCAGCAGCTCCCTGGCGGGGGATTGGGGCGAGCAGTACTTC. This chain connects TRBV11-2 to TRBJ2-7, with 7 bases matching TRBD2. Germline CDR1 and CDR2: SGHAT and FQNNGV. The trim removed 4 bases at V and 6 bases at J, leaving 12 bases unmatched. The CDR3 loop spans 15 amino acids.

The rearrangement joins TRBV7-2 to TRBJ2-5, with TRBD2 as a possible D gene (6 bases). Germline values: CDR1 SGHTA, CDR2 FQGNSA. The CDR3 length is 16 residues. V lost 5 bases to trimming and J lost 5 bases, with 21 bases between them. CDR3 amino acids: CASSPHPTGGSETQYF. For the CDR3, the DNA is TGTGCCAGCAGCCCCCACCCTACCGGAGGGTCGGAGACCCAGTACTTC. Variable domain in full (rest from reference TRBV7-2 and TRBJ2-5): GAGVSQSPSNKVTEKGKDVELRCDPISGHTALYWYRQSLGQGLEFLIYFQGNSAPDKSGLPSDRFSAERTGGSVSTLTIQRTQQEDSAVYLCASSPHPTGGSETQYFGPGTRLLVL.

The chain joins TRBV19 to TRBJ1-5; D not resolved. From germline, CDR1 is LNHDA and CDR2 SQIVND (reference sequence). This CDR3 spans 16 amino acids. V lost 1 base and J 2 bases, leaving 12 bases between the germline ends. For the CDR3, the DNA is TGTGCCAGTAGTATAGTGGGAGGGTCTGGCAATCAGCCCCAGCATTTT. Translating it yields CASSIVGGSGNQPQHF.

The chain has TRBV4-3 and TRBJ1-1, with 7 bases lining up with TRBD1. This CDR3 has 15 amino acids. Germline loops: CDR1 LGHNA, CDR2 YSLEER. J gave up 5 bases and V 0 bases, and 6 bases lay outside the gene matches. The chain's CDR3 is CASSQESAGGTEAFF. The CDR3 coding sequence is TGCGCCAGCAGCCAAGAGTCCGCAGGGGGGACTGAAGCTTTCTTT.

The rearrangement uses TRBV27 and TRBJ2-7, with 12 bases matching TRBD2. V trimming: 6 bases; J trimming: 0 bases; junction bases outside the gene matches: 3. The CDR3 has 15 residues. The germline CDR1 and CDR2 sequences are MNHEY and SMNVEV (reference sequence). CDR3 sequence reads: CASSLLAGGSYEQYF. CDR3 sequence (DNA): TGTGCCAGCAGCCTACTAGCGGGGGGCTCCTACGAGCAGTACTTC.

The gene calls are TRBV7-2 and TRBJ2-7; TRBD2 agrees at 12 bases. This CDR3 has 15 amino acids. The germline CDR1 and CDR2 sequences are SGHTA and FQGNSA. V trimming: 6 bases; J trimming: 2 bases; junction bases outside the gene matches: 5. Here the CDR3 DNA reads TGTGCCAGCAGAAAACTAGCGGGGGGCGCCTACGAGCAGTACTTC. Translating gives CASRKLAGGAYEQYF. Combining the CDR3 with reference TRBV7-2 and TRBJ2-7 gives the whole variable domain GAGVSQSPSNKVTEKGKDVELRCDPISGHTALYWYRQSLGQGLEFLIYFQGNSAPDKSGLPSDRFSAERTGGSVSTLTIQRTQQEDSAVYLCASRKLAGGAYEQYFGPGTRLTVT.

The J gene is TRBJ2-2, the V gene TRBV5-5; perhaps TRBD2 as D (5 bases). V lost 1 base and J 1 base, leaving 14 bases between the germline ends. The CDR3 has 17 residues. Germline V CDR1 and CDR2: SGHKS, YYEKEE (reference sequence). CDR3 sequence (DNA): TGTGCCAGCAGCTTGCGGGATTTCGGGGAGAACACCGGGGAGCTGTTTTTT. Translated: CASSLRDFGENTGELFF.

The genes are TRBV2 and TRBJ2-3; unclear D gene. V was shortened by 7 bases and J by 5 bases, with 10 bases between the two germline ends. CDR1 and CDR2 (germline): SNHLY, FYNNEI. There are 12 residues in the CDR3. The CDR3 region is CASTDQEDTQYF. The CDR3 bases are TGTGCCAGCACTGACCAGGAAGATACGCAGTATTTT. The full variable domain, with the rest looked up from reference TRBV2 and TRBJ2-3, is EPEVTQTPSHQVTQMGQEVILRCVPISNHLYFYWYRQILGQKVEFLVSFYNNEISEKSEIFDDQFSVERPDGSNFTLKIRSTKLEDSAMYFCASTDQEDTQYFGPGTRLTVL.

This clone was recorded once. The chain carries TRBV6-5 and TRBJ1-1; D is undetermined. The CDR3 spans 15 residues. Deletions cut 6 bases from V and 0 bases from J, with 14 bases between. CDR1 and CDR2 (germline): MNHEY, SVGAGI. CDR3 sequence (DNA): TGTGCCAGCAGACAACAATGGACGCTGAACACTGAAGCTTTCTTT. It translates to CASRQQWTLNTEAFF.